The 25 T cell receptor beta chains below come from one sample, sequenced in a study of response to subunit inactivated influenza vaccine. TCRdb re-analysed the RT-PCR reads in MiXCR, keeping a single row per CDR3 protein. Among fewer than 800,000 distinct CDR3 sequences listed, about 15% were seen once. The specimen was PBMCs from blood, collected approximately 12 days after vaccination. The receptors stem from a man in his forties or fifties who received an inactivated influenza vaccine.

CDR3 DNA sequence: TGTGCCAGCAGCTCAACGGGGGGGGCTGGGCAGCCCCAGCATTTT. It yields the protein CASSSTGGAGQPQHF. The V call is TRBV9, the J call TRBJ1-5, with a weak D call TRBD1 (6 bases). The CDR3 runs 15 residues. CDR1 is SGDLS and CDR2 is YYNGEE in the germline V gene. Trimming removed 4 bases from V and 7 bases from J, with 18 bases in between.

The V gene is TRBV11-2, the J gene TRBJ2-2, with 10 bases aligning to TRBD1. Trimming removed 8 bases from V and 3 bases from J; junction bases left unmatched: 6. Germline V gene data show CDR1 as SGHAT and CDR2 as FQNNGV. The CDR3 spans 15 residues. This chain's CDR3 is CASGKTGGYTGELFF. CDR3 nucleotide sequence: TGTGCCAGCGGCAAGACAGGGGGCTACACCGGGGAGCTGTTTTTT.

The chain employs TRBV5-5 and TRBJ2-3; D is possibly TRBD1 (6 bases). Germline V gene data show CDR1 as SGHKS and CDR2 as YYEKEE (reference sequence). The CDR3 covers 15 residues. V gave up 0 bases and J gave up 4 bases, with 12 bases separating them. The CDR3 bases are TGTGCCAGCAGCTTGGGTCCTGGGGGCGCAGATACGCAGTATTTT. This encodes CASSLGPGGADTQYF.

This clonotype was recorded many times. V gene TRBV4-1 combines with J gene TRBJ2-1; TRBD2 is a possible D gene (7 bases). The CDR3 loop spans 14 amino acids. Germline values: CDR1 MGHRA, CDR2 YSYEKL. Trimming took off 2 bases at V and 16 bases at J, with 21 bases between the two ends. CDR3 bases: TGCGCCAGCAGCCAATGGGGGGGGGGCCCAAGGTTTTTCTTC. It yields the protein CASSQWGGGPRFFF.

The rearrangement joins TRBV4-3 to TRBJ2-7; a weak D match, TRBD2 (6 bases). Trimming pared 4 bases from V and 3 bases from J, leaving 16 bases between. This CDR3 region has 15 residues. From germline, CDR1 is LGHNA and CDR2 YSLEER. For the CDR3, the DNA is TGCGCCAGCAGCCCAGGAAAAGGAGGGTACTACGAGCAGTACTTC. Amino acids: CASSPGKGGYYEQYF.

V usage is TRBV3-1 and J usage is TRBJ2-3; 9 bases match TRBD1. V trimming: 1 base; J trimming: 3 bases; junction bases outside the gene matches: 11. This CDR3 has 18 amino acids. CDR1 LGHDT and CDR2 YNNKEL come from the germline V gene (reference sequence). The CDR3 protein is CASSQAAPGQGSTDTQYF. CDR3 bases: TGTGCCAGCAGCCAAGCCGCCCCGGGACAGGGATCGACAGATACGCAGTATTTT.

This chain links TRBV6-2 or TRBV6-3 with TRBJ1-6; no reliable D call. V lost 10 bases to trimming and J lost 8 bases, with 12 bases between them. Germline assignment: CDR1 MNHEY and CDR2 SVGEGT. CDR3 length: 12 residues. The CDR3 sequence: CATGGGYSPLHF. The CDR3 DNA follows: TGTGCCACCGGCGGCGGATATTCACCCCTCCACTTT.

The rearrangement links TRBV30 to TRBJ1-5, with D maybe TRBD1 (6 bases). Germline V CDR1 and CDR2: GTSNPN, SVGIG (reference sequence). V shed 1 base and J shed 6 bases, with 10 bases lying between them. CDR3 length equals 13 residues. CDR3 protein: CAWSEGVGQPQHF. The CDR3 nucleotides are TGTGCCTGGAGTGAGGGGGTGGGTCAGCCCCAGCATTTT.

This clonotype was seen only a few times. J is TRBJ2-1 and V is TRBV13, with 13 bases matching TRBD2. Germline V gene lookup returns CDR1 PRHDT and CDR2 FYEKMQ (reference sequence). J gave up 8 bases and V 4 bases, and 8 bases lay outside the gene matches. The CDR3 consists of 16 residues. CDR3 in amino acids: CASSYPGTSGKDEQFF. The CDR3 region has the DNA TGTGCCAGCAGCTACCCCGGGACTAGCGGGAAGGATGAGCAGTTCTTC.

This clonotype turned up a few times. The V call is TRBV7-9, the J call TRBJ2-5, with 7 positions matching TRBD1. The V gene's germline CDR1 is SEHNR and CDR2 FQNEAQ (reference sequence). The CDR3 is 16 residues long. V shed 2 bases, J shed 4 bases, and the junction held 10 bases outside the gene matches. CDR3 in amino acids: CASSLSLDRVRETQYF. The CDR3 nucleotides are TGTGCCAGCAGCTTATCCCTAGACAGGGTTCGAGAGACCCAGTACTTC.

The chain couples TRBV5-1 to TRBJ2-3, with 9 nucleotides matching TRBD1. Germline loops: CDR1 SGHRS, CDR2 YFSETQ. The CDR3 extends over 16 amino acids. Germline trimming cut 5 bases from V and 0 bases from J; bases unmatched to any gene: 7. The CDR3 reads CASRGTGGWSTDTQYF. The CDR3 nucleotides are TGCGCCAGCAGGGGTACAGGGGGCTGGAGCACAGATACGCAGTATTTT.

This clonotype has more than one count but fewer than ten. The gene calls are TRBV27 and TRBJ1-1; D is uncertain. This CDR3 is built from 11 residues. The ends were cut back, 10 bases at V and 3 bases at J, with 9 bases in the middle. CDR1 is MNHEY and CDR2 is SMNVEV in the germline V gene (reference sequence). In DNA form, the CDR3 reads TGTGCCACTAAACAGTACACTGAAGCTTTCTTT. Protein product: CATKQYTEAFF.

This chain uses TRBV11-2 with TRBJ2-2, with TRBD1 matching over 7 bases. The junction had 8 bases not matched to a gene; V was cut back by 0 bases and J by 4 bases. The CDR3 is 17 amino acids. Per germline, CDR1 SGHAT and CDR2 FQNNGV. CDR3 bases: TGTGCCAGCAGCTTAGACGCGACAGGGCTCGGCACCGGGGAGCTGTTTTTT. Protein product: CASSLDATGLGTGELFF.

The V gene is TRBV30, the J gene TRBJ1-6; D might be TRBD1 (5 bases). The CDR3 totals 13 residues. Germline V gives CDR1 GTSNPN, CDR2 SVGIG (reference sequence). V dropped 3 bases and J dropped 9 bases, with 12 bases sitting between them. CDR3 in DNA: TGTGCCTGGAGGGACACGGGAGGTTCACCCCTCCACTTT. Translating gives CAWRDTGGSPLHF.

In its sample, this clonotype was seen many times. The rearrangement joins TRBV29-1 to TRBJ2-7; no firm D call. Between the trimmed V and J ends, which lost 4 bases and 0 bases, there was a span of 13 bases. CDR3 length: 14 residues. Per germline, CDR1 SQVTM and CDR2 ANQGSEA. The CDR3 DNA reads as TGCAGCGTTGCCGCAGGACCCCTCTCCTACGAGCAGTACTTC. This sequence encodes CSVAAGPLSYEQYF.

This rearrangement joins TRBV12-3 or TRBV12-4 to TRBJ1-1; a weak D match, TRBD1 (5 bases). The V gene lost 3 bases and the J gene lost 7 bases, with 9 bases spanning the gap. There are 12 residues in the CDR3. CDR3 nucleotide sequence: TGTGCCAGCAGTTTCGGAGGGGATGAAGCTTTCTTT. Translated: CASSFGGDEAFF.

In its sample, this clonotype was seen many times. The rearrangement joins TRBV4-2 to TRBJ2-7; the D gene is possibly TRBD2 (5 bases). Germline-derived CDR1 and CDR2 are LGHNA and YNFKEQ. V dropped 1 base and J dropped 3 bases, with 7 bases sitting between them. The CDR3 covers 13 residues. The CDR3 DNA follows: TGTGCCAGCAGCCAAGGAAGCGGCTACGAGCAGTACTTC. Its translation: CASSQGSGYEQYF.

V usage is TRBV7-2 and J usage is TRBJ1-6; no clear D gene. Germline V CDR1 and CDR2: SGHTA, FQGNSA. There are 14 residues in the CDR3. Trimming took off 3 bases at V and 10 bases at J, with 13 bases between the two ends. The CDR3 DNA follows: TGTGCCAGCAGCTTTTTACCCCAATACTCACCCCTCCACTTT. It specifies CASSFLPQYSPLHF. Using reference TRBV7-2 and TRBJ1-6 for the parts outside the CDR3, the full variable domain is GAGVSQSPSNKVTEKGKDVELRCDPISGHTALYWYRQSLGQGLEFLIYFQGNSAPDKSGLPSDRFSAERTGGSVSTLTIQRTQQEDSAVYLCASSFLPQYSPLHFGNGTRLTVT.

Only a few counts were recorded for this clonotype. V gene TRBV25-1 combines with J gene TRBJ2-7; D is unresolved. This CDR3 contains 13 residues. V was cut by 5 bases and J by 5 bases, with 13 bases left in between. Germline V gives CDR1 MGHDK, CDR2 SYGVNS. CDR3 nucleotides: TGTGCCAGCAGTCTCCCCGGTTCTGACGAGCAGTACTTC. Amino acids: CASSLPGSDEQYF.

As for this clonotype: A junction boundary mismatches the germline segment, possibly from a read error. The chain uses TRBV29-1 and TRBJ1-1, with D hard to call. Germline loops: CDR1 SQVTM, CDR2 ANQGSEA. The CDR3 covers 12 residues. CDR3 sequence reads: CSVRRVNTEVFF. The CDR3 coding sequence is TGCAGCGTTCGTCGGGTGAACACTGAAGTTTTCTTT. The complete variable domain, with remaining parts taken from reference TRBV29-1 and TRBJ1-1, reads SAVISQKPSRDICQRGTSLTIQCQVDSQVTMMFWYRQQPGQSLTLIATANQGSEATYESGFVIDKFPISRPNLTFSTLTVSNMSPEDSSIYLCSVRRVNTEVFFGQGTRLTVV.

The J gene is TRBJ1-2, the V gene TRBV2; 10 nucleotides match TRBD1. The CDR3 length is 14 residues. J lost 8 bases, V lost 7 bases, and 10 bases had no gene match. CDR1 is SNHLY, CDR2 FYNNEI, per germline. The CDR3 region has the DNA TGTGCCAGCAAATCGGGACAGGGGAGGGAAGGCTACACCTTC. Residues: CASKSGQGREGYTF.

J is TRBJ2-1 and V is TRBV11-2; D uncertain. The germline V and J ends were trimmed by 11 bases and 0 bases, with 23 bases remaining between them. CDR1 is SGHAT and CDR2 is FQNNGV in the germline V gene. This CDR3 spans 17 amino acids. CDR3 in DNA: TGTGCCCGCCCCATTGGGTCGGCGTTAAGCTCCTACAATGAGCAGTTCTTC. This translates into CARPIGSALSSYNEQFF.

V usage is TRBV12-3 or TRBV12-4 and J usage is TRBJ1-5; 9 bases are shared with TRBD1. The trim removed 3 bases at V and 7 bases at J, leaving 4 bases unmatched. The CDR3 has 14 amino acids. CDR3 region: CASSFGDREQPQHF. The CDR3 DNA sequence: TGTGCCAGCAGTTTCGGGGACAGGGAACAGCCCCAGCATTTT.

This clonotype was observed a few times. The rearrangement links TRBV7-2 to TRBJ2-2, with 10 bases that match TRBD1. This CDR3 comprises 16 residues. V lost 5 bases, J lost 2 bases, and 5 bases stayed unmatched. Germline CDR1 reads SGHTA; CDR2 reads FQGNSA. CDR3 DNA sequence: TGTGCCAGCAGCACCCGGACAGGGGGAAACACCGGGGAGCTGTTTTTT. Translation: CASSTRTGGNTGELFF.

The sample holds a few counts of this clonotype. J is TRBJ2-1 and V is TRBV7-2; 10 bases are shared with TRBD2. The CDR3 consists of 15 residues. The V and J ends lost 5 bases and 9 bases, in that order; junction bases with no gene match: 10. Germline loops: CDR1 SGHTA, CDR2 FQGNSA. The CDR3 is CASSPQAGGRVEQFF. The CDR3 coding sequence is TGTGCCAGCAGCCCGCAAGCGGGGGGGCGGGTTGAGCAGTTCTTC.